The source of this T cell receptor beta chain is a study of blood T cell repertoires in COVID-19. The assay was immunoSEQ multiplex PCR, and TCRdb's table has in-frame clones only and misses some. This sample has about 30,000 clones, with around nine tenths found just once. The sequence was obtained from a man aged 55 to 70 with active COVID-19. The sequencing input was peripheral blood.

The DNA for the CDR3 is TGTGCCAGCAGCGCCCTCGGTCCCGAGCAGTACTTC. Translated: CASSALGPEQYF. The rearrangement links TRBV9 to TRBJ2-7; D uncertain. Germline V CDR1 and CDR2: SGDLS, YYNGEE. The CDR3 length is 12 residues. V lost 3 bases and J 6 bases, leaving 10 bases between the germline ends.